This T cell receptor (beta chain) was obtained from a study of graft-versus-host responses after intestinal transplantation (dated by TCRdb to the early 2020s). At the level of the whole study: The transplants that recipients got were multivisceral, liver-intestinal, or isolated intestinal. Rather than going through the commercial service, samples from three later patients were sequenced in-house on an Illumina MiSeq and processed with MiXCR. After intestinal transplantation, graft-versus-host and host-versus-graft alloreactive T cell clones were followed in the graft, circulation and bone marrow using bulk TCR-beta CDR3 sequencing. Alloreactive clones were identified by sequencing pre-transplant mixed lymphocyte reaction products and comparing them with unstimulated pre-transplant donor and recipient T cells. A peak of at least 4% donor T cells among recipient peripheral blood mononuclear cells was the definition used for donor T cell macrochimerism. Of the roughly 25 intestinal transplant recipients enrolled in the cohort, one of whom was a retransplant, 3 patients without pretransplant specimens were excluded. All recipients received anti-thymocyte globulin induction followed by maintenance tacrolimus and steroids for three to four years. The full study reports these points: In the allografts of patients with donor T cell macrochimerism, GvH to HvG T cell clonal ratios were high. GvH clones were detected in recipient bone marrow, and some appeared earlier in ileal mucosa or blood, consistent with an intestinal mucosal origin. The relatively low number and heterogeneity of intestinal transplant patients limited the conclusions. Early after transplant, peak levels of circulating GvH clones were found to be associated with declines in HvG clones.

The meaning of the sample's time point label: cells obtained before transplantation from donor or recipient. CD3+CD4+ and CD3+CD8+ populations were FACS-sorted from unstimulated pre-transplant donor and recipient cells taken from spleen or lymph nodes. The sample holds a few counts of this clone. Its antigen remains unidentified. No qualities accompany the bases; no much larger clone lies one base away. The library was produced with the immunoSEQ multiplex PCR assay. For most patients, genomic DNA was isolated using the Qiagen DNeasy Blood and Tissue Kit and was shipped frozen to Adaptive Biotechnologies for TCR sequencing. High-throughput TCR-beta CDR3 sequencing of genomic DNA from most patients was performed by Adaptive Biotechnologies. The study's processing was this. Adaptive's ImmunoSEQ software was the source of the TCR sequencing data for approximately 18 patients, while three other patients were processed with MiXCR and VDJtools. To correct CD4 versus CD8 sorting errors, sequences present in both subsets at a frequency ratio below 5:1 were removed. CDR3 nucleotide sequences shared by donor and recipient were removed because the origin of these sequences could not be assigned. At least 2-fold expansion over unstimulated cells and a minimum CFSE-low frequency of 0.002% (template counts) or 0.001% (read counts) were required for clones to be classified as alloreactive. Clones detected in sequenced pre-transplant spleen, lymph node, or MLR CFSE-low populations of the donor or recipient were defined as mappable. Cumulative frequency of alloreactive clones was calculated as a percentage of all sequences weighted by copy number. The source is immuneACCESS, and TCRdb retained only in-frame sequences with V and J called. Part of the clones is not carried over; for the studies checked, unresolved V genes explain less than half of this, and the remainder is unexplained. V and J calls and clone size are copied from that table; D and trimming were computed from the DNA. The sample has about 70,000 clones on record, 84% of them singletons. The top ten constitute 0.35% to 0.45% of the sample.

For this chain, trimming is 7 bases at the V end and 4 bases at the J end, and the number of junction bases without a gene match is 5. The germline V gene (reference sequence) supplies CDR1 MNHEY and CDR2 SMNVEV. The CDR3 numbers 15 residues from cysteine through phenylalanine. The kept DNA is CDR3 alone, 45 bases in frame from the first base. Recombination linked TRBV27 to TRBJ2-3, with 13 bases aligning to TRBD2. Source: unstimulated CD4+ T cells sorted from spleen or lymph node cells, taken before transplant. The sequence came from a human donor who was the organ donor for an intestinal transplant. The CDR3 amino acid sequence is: CASMEGLAGPDTQYF. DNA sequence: TGTGCCAGCATGGAGGGACTAGCGGGGCCAGATACGCAGTATTTT.